This entry lists 9 T cell receptor beta chains sequenced from one sample in a study of T cell responses to AZD1222 COVID-19 vaccine. Assay used: immunoSEQ multiplex PCR; TCRdb lists only in-frame clones, some missing. The sample has roughly 100,000 clones; around nine tenths are singletons. The sequenced sample was peripheral blood, obtained on day 0 of AZD1222 vaccination. The receptor set was obtained from an adult in good health.

CDR3 loop: CASSFSGTGSKNEQFF. The CDR3 coding sequence is TGTGCCAGCAGCTTCTCCGGGACAGGGTCTAAGAATGAGCAGTTCTTC. This chain joins TRBV7-9 and TRBJ2-1; TRBD1 agrees at 9 bases. The V gene's germline CDR1 is SEHNR and CDR2 FQNEAQ (reference sequence). V lost 3 bases, J lost 7 bases, and 10 bases stayed unmatched. The CDR3 totals 16 residues.

The V and J genes are TRBV5-1 and TRBJ1-3; D is uncertain. V lost 0 bases and J lost 2, with 15 bases in between. Germline V lookup: CDR1 SGHRS, CDR2 YFSETQ. CDR3 length: 17 amino acids. CDR3 loop: CASSLGVLGVAGNTIYF. CDR3 nucleotide sequence: TGCGCCAGCAGCTTGGGTGTGTTGGGAGTTGCTGGAAACACCATATATTTT.

The chain uses TRBV4-1 and TRBJ1-5; no definite D call. CDR3 length: 15 residues. The V end was cut by 3 bases, the J end by 0 bases, with 9 bases between. CDR1 MGHRA and CDR2 YSYEKL come from the germline V gene. This CDR3 reads CASSQSGNSNQPQHF. CDR3 coding DNA: TGCGCCAGCAGCCAGTCAGGTAATAGCAATCAGCCCCAGCATTTT.

V gene TRBV7-3 combines with J gene TRBJ2-5; the match to TRBD1 covers 7 bases. V shed 5 bases and J 3 bases; nucleotides not matched to a gene: 3. The germline V gene has CDR1 SGHTA and CDR2 FQGTGA. The CDR3 contains 13 residues. CDR3 in amino acids: CASSPGTEETQYF. Here the CDR3 DNA reads TGTGCCAGCAGCCCCGGGACAGAAGAGACCCAGTACTTC. The complete variable domain, with remaining parts taken from reference TRBV7-3 and TRBJ2-5, reads GAGVSQTPSNKVTEKGKYVELRCDPISGHTALYWYRQSLGQGPEFLIYFQGTGAADDSGLPNDRFFAVRPEGSVSTLKIQRTERGDSAVYLCASSPGTEETQYFGPGTRLLVL.

This clone was found once. The chain is built from TRBV12-3 or TRBV12-4 and TRBJ1-2; the match to TRBD1 covers 8 bases. The CDR3 is made up of 13 amino acids. J lost 8 bases, V lost 3 bases, and 5 bases had no gene match. The CDR3 reads CASSFDRGDGYTF. DNA of the CDR3: TGTGCCAGCAGTTTCGACAGGGGAGACGGCTACACCTTC.

The rearrangement uses TRBV10-3 and TRBJ2-7; D remains unclear. V dropped 3 bases and J dropped 4 bases, with 10 bases sitting between them. CDR3 length: 13 residues. Germline V gene lookup returns CDR1 ENHRY and CDR2 SYGVKD. The CDR3: CAISERLSYEQYF. In nucleotides, the CDR3 is TGTGCCATCAGTGAAAGGTTGTCGTACGAGCAGTACTTC.

The V call is TRBV3-1 (or the pseudogene TRBV3-2), the J call TRBJ1-3; TRBD1 might be the D (5 bases). V was cut by 0 bases and J by 0 bases, with 12 bases left in between. The CDR3 runs 17 residues. Germline assignment: CDR1 LGHDT and CDR2 YNNKEL (reference sequence). The CDR3 region is CASSQDRDRYSGNTIYF. The CDR3 coding sequence is TGTGCCAGCAGCCAAGACCGGGACCGGTACTCTGGAAACACCATATATTTT.

The V and J genes are TRBV6-5 and TRBJ2-1, with 8 bases fitting TRBD2. The germline V gene has CDR1 MNHEY and CDR2 SVGAGI. The CDR3 loop spans 15 amino acids. V shed 5 bases, J shed 3 bases, and the junction held 6 bases outside the gene matches. The chain's CDR3 is CASSTRGLVYNEQFF. CDR3 nucleotide sequence: TGTGCCAGCAGTACCCGGGGACTAGTCTACAATGAGCAGTTCTTC.

This clone appeared a single time. The chain couples TRBV7-2 to TRBJ2-7, with D perhaps assigned TRBD1 or TRBD2 (5 bases each). Trimming took off 4 bases at V and 2 bases at J, with 12 bases between the two ends. Looked up from germline, CDR1 is SGHTA and CDR2 is FQGNSA. There are 14 residues in the CDR3. In DNA, the CDR3 is TGTGCCAGCAGCTCACGGGTGGGGGCCTACGAGCAGTACTTC. Its protein is CASSSRVGAYEQYF.